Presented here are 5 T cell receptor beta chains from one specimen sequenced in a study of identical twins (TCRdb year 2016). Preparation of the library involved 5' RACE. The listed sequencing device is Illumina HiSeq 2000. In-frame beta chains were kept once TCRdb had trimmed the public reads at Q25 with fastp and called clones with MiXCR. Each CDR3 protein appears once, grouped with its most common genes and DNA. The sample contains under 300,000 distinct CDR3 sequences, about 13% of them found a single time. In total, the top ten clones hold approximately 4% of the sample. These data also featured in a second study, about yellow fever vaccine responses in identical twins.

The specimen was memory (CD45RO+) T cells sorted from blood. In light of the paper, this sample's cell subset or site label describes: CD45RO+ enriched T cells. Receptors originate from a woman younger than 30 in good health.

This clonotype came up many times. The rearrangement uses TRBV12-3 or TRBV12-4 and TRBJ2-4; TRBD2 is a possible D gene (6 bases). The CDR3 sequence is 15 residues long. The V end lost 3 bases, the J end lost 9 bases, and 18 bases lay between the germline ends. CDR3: CASSFPRGGFFIQYF. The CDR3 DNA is TGTGCCAGCAGTTTTCCGCGGGGCGGATTTTTCATTCAGTACTTC.

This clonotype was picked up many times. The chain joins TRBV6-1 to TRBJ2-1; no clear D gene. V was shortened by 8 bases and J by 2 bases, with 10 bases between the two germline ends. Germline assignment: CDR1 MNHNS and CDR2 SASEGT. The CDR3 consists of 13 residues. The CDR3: CASGQTTYNEQFF. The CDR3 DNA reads TGTGCCAGCGGGCAGACAACCTACAATGAGCAGTTCTTC.

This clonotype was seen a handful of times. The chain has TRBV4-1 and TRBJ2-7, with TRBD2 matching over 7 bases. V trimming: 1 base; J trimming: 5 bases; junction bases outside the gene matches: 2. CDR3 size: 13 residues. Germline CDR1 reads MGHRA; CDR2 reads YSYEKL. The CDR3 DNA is TGCGCCAGCAGCCAAGGACTAGCCGACGAGCAGTACTTC. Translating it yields CASSQGLADEQYF.

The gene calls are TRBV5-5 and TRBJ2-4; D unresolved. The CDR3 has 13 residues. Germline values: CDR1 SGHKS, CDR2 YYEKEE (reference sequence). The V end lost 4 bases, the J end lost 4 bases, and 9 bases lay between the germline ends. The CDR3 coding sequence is TGTGCCAGCAGCAATGGTTTGAAAAACATTCAGTACTTC. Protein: CASSNGLKNIQYF.

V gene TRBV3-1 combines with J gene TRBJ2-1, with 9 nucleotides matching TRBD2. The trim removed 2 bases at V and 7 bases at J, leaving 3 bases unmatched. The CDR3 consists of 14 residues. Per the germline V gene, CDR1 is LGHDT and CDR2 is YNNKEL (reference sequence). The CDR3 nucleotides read TGTGCCAGCAGCCAAAGACTAGCGGCGAATGAGCAGTTCTTC. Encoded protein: CASSQRLAANEQFF.